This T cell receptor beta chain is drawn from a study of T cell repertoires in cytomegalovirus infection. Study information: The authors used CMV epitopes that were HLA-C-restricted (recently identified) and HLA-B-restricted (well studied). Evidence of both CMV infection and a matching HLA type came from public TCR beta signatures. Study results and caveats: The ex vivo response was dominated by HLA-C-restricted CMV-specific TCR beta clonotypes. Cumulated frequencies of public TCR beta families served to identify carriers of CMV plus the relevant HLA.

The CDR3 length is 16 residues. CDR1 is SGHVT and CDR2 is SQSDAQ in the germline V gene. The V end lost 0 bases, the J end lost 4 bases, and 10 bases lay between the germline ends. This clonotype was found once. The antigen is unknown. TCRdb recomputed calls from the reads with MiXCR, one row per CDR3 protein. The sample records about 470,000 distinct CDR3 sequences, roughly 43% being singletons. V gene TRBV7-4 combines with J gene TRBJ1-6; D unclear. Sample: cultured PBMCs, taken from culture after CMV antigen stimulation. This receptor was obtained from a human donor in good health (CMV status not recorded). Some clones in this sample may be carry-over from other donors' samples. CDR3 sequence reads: CASSLAGGPYNSPLHF. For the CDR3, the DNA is TGTGCCAGCAGCTTAGCCGGCGGCCCTTATAATTCACCCCTCCACTTT.